The 20 T cell receptor beta chains presented below share a single source sample, sequenced in a study of CD8 T cells in Susac syndrome. Roughly 0.45 to 1 ug RNA was reverse transcribed with random hexamers. TCRdb independently ran MiXCR on the immunoSEQ multiplex PCR reads; one entry per CDR3 protein. The table records about 110,000 distinct CDR3 sequences, approximately 94% of them present only once. Input material: CD8+ T cells from PBMCs. These receptors all come from a human donor with Susac syndrome.

The V and J genes are TRBV21-1 and TRBJ1-2. TRBV21-1 is an annotated pseudogene. The CDR3 spans 15 residues. The CDR3 coding sequence is TGTGCCAGCAGCAAATACCAGCCTGAGGACTATGGCTACACCTTC. Amino acids: CASSKYQPEDYGYTF.

This clonotype was counted a single time. The chain employs TRBV7-9 and TRBJ2-5; perhaps TRBD1 as D (6 bases). V shed 7 bases and J shed 3 bases, with 15 bases lying between them. CDR1 and CDR2 from the germline V gene are SEHNR and FQNEAQ (reference sequence). The CDR3 spans 14 residues. CDR3 coding DNA: TGTGCCAGCACCCCGGACAGCTTTAAAGAGACCCAGTACTTC. Translated, it gives CASTPDSFKETQYF.

The chain combines TRBV9 with TRBJ2-7, with 7 bases matching TRBD2. Trimming removed 3 bases from V and 1 base from J; junction bases left unmatched: 10. This CDR3 has 16 residues. Germline V lookup: CDR1 SGDLS, CDR2 YYNGEE. DNA for the CDR3: TGTGCCAGCAGCGATCGGGGGGAAGCAGTATCCTACGAGCAGTACTTC. Its protein is CASSDRGEAVSYEQYF.

The chain employs TRBV9 and TRBJ2-2, with D tentatively TRBD2 (6 bases). Trimming pared 0 bases from V and 4 bases from J, leaving 10 bases between. CDR1 and CDR2 from the germline V gene are SGDLS and YYNGEE. The length of the CDR3 is 15 residues. CDR3 DNA: TGTGCCAGCAGCGTAGAGTGGGGAGGCACCGGGGAGCTGTTTTTT. Its protein is CASSVEWGGTGELFF.

The J gene is TRBJ2-7, the V gene TRBV7-3, with D possibly being TRBD1 or TRBD2 (6 bases each). CDR1 and CDR2 (germline): SGHTA, FQGTGA. The CDR3 has 13 amino acids. Trimming took 2 bases from V and 5 from J, leaving 10 bases between them. The CDR3 coding sequence is TGTGCCAGCAGCTTACCGGGGGCAGACGAGCAGTACTTC. Translating it yields CASSLPGADEQYF. Full variable domain (remainder filled in from reference TRBV7-3 and TRBJ2-7): GAGVSQTPSNKVTEKGKYVELRCDPISGHTALYWYRQSLGQGPEFLIYFQGTGAADDSGLPNDRFFAVRPEGSVSTLKIQRTERGDSAVYLCASSLPGADEQYFGPGTRLTVT.

In this sample, this clonotype turned up once. This chain connects TRBV5-6 to TRBJ2-1; a possible D gene is TRBD1 (5 bases). V lost 4 bases and J lost 10, with 21 bases in between. Germline V gene data show CDR1 as SGHDT and CDR2 as YYEEEE. The length of the CDR3 is 15 residues. The DNA for the CDR3 is TGTGCCAGCAGCCCTGAACGGCAGGGCGGTAAGGAGCAGTTCTTC. This gives the protein CASSPERQGGKEQFF.

This chain joins TRBV7-9 and TRBJ2-6, with 7 bases aligning to TRBD1. CDR1 SEHNR and CDR2 FQNEAQ come from the germline V gene (reference sequence). The CDR3 is 17 residues long. V shed 5 bases and J 0 bases; nucleotides not matched to a gene: 7. The CDR3 here is CASSAAGTASGANVLTF. The CDR3 DNA reads as TGTGCCAGCAGCGCAGCCGGGACAGCCTCTGGGGCCAACGTCCTGACTTTC.

The rearrangement uses TRBV2 and TRBJ2-6; D remains unclear. In germline, CDR1 is SNHLY, CDR2 FYNNEI. The V end was cut by 3 bases, the J end by 2 bases, with 8 bases between. The CDR3 extends over 15 amino acids. CDR3 protein: CASSDPRAGANVLTF. In DNA, the CDR3 is TGTGCCAGCAGTGACCCCCGGGCTGGGGCCAACGTCCTGACTTTC.

V and J are TRBV1 and TRBJ1-5. TRBV1 is a listed pseudogene. The CDR3 has 14 amino acids. The CDR3 bases are TGCACCAGCAGTAACTGCGGGAGGAATCAGCCCCAGCATTTT. Amino acids: CTSSNCGRNQPQHF.

The chain links TRBV4-2 to TRBJ2-2, with D hard to call. The V gene lost 0 bases and the J gene lost 6 bases, with 8 bases spanning the gap. This CDR3 is 14 amino acids long. The germline CDR1 and CDR2 sequences are LGHNA and YNFKEQ. CDR3 in amino acids: CASSQDVGPGELFF. CDR3 nucleotide sequence: TGTGCCAGCAGCCAAGATGTAGGGCCCGGGGAGCTGTTTTTT.

The chain is built from TRBV9 and TRBJ2-2; D may match TRBD1 or TRBD2 (5 bases each). The CDR3 is 13 amino acids. The germline CDR1 and CDR2 sequences are SGDLS and YYNGEE. V was clipped by 5 bases and J by 7 bases, with 12 bases between them. CDR3 nucleotide sequence: TGTGCCAGCAGGGGACGATTCAACGGGGAGCTGTTTTTT. It yields the protein CASRGRFNGELFF.

This clonotype was detected only once. The chain employs TRBV7-2 and TRBJ2-3; D is unclear. Germline V gene sequence: CDR1 SGHTA, CDR2 FQGNSA. This CDR3 is 16 amino acids long. V was pared by 0 bases and J by 5 bases, with 15 bases between. The CDR3 DNA reads TGTGCCAGCAGCTTAGCATCCCCTCACCCCGGAGATACGCAGTATTTT. Its protein is CASSLASPHPGDTQYF.

V usage is TRBV25-1 and J usage is TRBJ1-3, with D unresolved. The CDR3 has 14 residues. Germline-derived CDR1 and CDR2 are MGHDK and SYGVNS. V lost 6 bases, J lost 4 bases, and 13 bases lay in between. CDR3 DNA sequence: TGTGCCAGCAGAGGTTTAAAGCAGGGAAACACCATATATTTT. It specifies CASRGLKQGNTIYF.

The chain employs TRBV9 and TRBJ2-2, with TRBD2 matching over 8 bases. Trimming took 9 bases from V and 2 from J; bases not matched to a gene: 6. The CDR3 totals 14 residues. CDR1 SGDLS and CDR2 YYNGEE come from the germline V gene. The CDR3 bases are TGTGCCACTGGCGGGGGGCGAAACACCGGGGAGCTGTTTTTT. Translated, it gives CATGGGRNTGELFF.

The chain combines TRBV20-1 with TRBJ1-5; possibly TRBD1 for D (6 bases). This CDR3 is 16 amino acids long. V lost 5 bases, J lost 1 base, and 18 bases lay in between. Germline-derived CDR1 and CDR2 are DFQATT and SNEGSKA (reference sequence). The CDR3 DNA sequence: TGCAGTGCTCCCGACAGGTTCAACCTAAGCAATCAGCCCCAGCATTTT. Its protein is CSAPDRFNLSNQPQHF.

The V gene is TRBV3-1, the J gene TRBJ2-7; TRBD1 matches 9 bases. The CDR3 spans 17 residues. Looked up from germline, CDR1 is LGHDT and CDR2 is YNNKEL (reference sequence). With V trimmed by 4 bases and J by 0 bases, 10 bases remained unmatched. CDR3 DNA sequence: TGTGCCAGCAGCCCTCCGGGACAGGGTGTACTCTCCTACGAGCAGTACTTC. This translates into CASSPPGQGVLSYEQYF.

The count of this clonotype is one. V gene TRBV6-5 combines with J gene TRBJ2-7, with 10 bases lining up with TRBD2. In germline, CDR1 is MNHEY, CDR2 SVGAGI. After removal of 2 bases from V and 4 bases from J, the junction contained 8 bases not matched to a gene. The CDR3 runs to 16 residues. The CDR3 protein is CASSYPASGGMYEQYF. The CDR3 coding sequence is TGTGCCAGCAGTTACCCGGCTAGCGGGGGAATGTACGAGCAGTACTTC.

This chain connects TRBV12-3 or TRBV12-4 to TRBJ1-2; D gene uncertain. Trimming pared 5 bases from V and 8 bases from J, leaving 9 bases between. CDR3 length: 11 amino acids. CDR3 sequence (DNA): TGTGCCAGCAGTCAGATGGGGGGCTACACCTTC. Protein: CASSQMGGYTF.

This clonotype was detected only a few times. This chain's CDR3 is CASSQGPEAFF. The CDR3, as DNA: TGTGCCAGTAGTCAAGGGCCTGAAGCTTTCTTT. The chain is built from TRBV19 and TRBJ1-1; D not resolved. V lost 5 bases and J lost 6, with 7 bases in between. The CDR3 length is 11 residues. Germline-derived CDR1 and CDR2 are LNHDA and SQIVND (reference sequence).

The genes are TRBV27 and TRBJ1-5; D is uncertain. The germline CDR1 and CDR2 sequences are MNHEY and SMNVEV (reference sequence). Trimming shortened V by 3 bases and J by 12 bases, and 15 bases separated the two germline ends. The CDR3 has 13 residues. CDR3 region: CASSFSGPGVQHF. The CDR3 DNA is TGTGCCAGCAGTTTTTCCGGGCCGGGAGTCCAGCATTTT.